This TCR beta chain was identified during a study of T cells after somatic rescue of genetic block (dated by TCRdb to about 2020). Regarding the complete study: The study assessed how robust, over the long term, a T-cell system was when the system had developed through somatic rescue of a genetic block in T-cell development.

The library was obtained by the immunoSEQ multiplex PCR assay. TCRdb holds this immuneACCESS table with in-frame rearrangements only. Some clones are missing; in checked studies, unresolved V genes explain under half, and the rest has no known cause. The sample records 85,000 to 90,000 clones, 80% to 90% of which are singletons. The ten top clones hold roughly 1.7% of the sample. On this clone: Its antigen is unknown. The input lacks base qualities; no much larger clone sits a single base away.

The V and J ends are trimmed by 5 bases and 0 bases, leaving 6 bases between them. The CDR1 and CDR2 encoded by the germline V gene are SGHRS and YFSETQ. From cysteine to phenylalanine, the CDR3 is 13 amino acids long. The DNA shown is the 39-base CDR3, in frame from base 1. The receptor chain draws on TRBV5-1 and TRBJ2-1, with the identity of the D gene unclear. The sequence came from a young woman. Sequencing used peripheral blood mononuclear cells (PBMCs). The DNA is TGCGCCAGCAGGCCCGTCTCCTACAATGAGCAGTTCTTC. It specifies CASRPVSYNEQFF.